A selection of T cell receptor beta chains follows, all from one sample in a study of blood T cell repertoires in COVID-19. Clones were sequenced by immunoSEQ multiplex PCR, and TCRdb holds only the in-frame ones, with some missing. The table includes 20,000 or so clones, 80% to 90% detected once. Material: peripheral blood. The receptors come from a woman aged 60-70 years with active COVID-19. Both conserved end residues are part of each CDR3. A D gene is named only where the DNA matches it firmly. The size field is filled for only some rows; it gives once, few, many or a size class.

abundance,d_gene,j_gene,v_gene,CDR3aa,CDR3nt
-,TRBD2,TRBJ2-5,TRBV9,CASSVGASGGIQETQYF,TGTGCCAGCAGCGTAGGGGCTAGCGGGGGCATTCAAGAGACCCAGTACTTC
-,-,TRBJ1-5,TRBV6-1,CASSERDRRLLAQPQHF,TGTGCCAGCAGTGAACGCGACAGGAGGCTCCTCGCGCAGCCCCAGCATTTT
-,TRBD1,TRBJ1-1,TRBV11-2,CASSHGQGRTEAFF,TGTGCCAGCAGCCACGGACAGGGAAGAACTGAAGCTTTCTTT
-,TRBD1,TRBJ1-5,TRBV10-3,CAISEGGGGNQPQHF,TGTGCCATCAGTGAAGGAGGGGGCGGCAATCAGCCCCAGCATTTT
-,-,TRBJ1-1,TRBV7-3,CASSKDMNTEAFF,TGTGCCAGCAGCAAAGACATGAACACTGAAGCTTTCTTT
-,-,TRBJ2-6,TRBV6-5,CAAQRAPVGANVLTF,TGTGCCGCCCAGAGGGCCCCGGTGGGGGCCAACGTCCTGACTTTC
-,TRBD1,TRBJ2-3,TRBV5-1,CASSLGTGQGADTQYF,TGCGCCAGCAGCTTGGGGACGGGACAGGGGGCAGATACGCAGTATTTT
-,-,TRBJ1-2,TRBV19,CASSDRPNYGYTF,TGTGCCAGTAGCGACAGACCTAACTATGGCTACACCTTC
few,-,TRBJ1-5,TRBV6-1,CASSEEVGASNQPQHF,TGTGCCAGCAGTGAAGAGGTAGGGGCCAGCAATCAGCCCCAGCATTTT
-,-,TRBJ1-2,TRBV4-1,CASSQGGRVDGYTF,TGCGCCAGCAGCCAAGGGGGCAGGGTGGACGGCTACACCTTC
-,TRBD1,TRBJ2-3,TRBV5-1,CASSLGGQGRVDTQYF,TGCGCCAGCAGCTTGGGGGGACAGGGACGGGTAGATACGCAGTATTTT
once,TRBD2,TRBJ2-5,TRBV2,CASSEGVAGGQETQYF,TGTGCCAGCAGTGAAGGGGTAGCGGGGGGCCAAGAGACCCAGTACTTC
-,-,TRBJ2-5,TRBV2,CASSILGTPGETQYF,TGTGCCAGCAGTATCCTTGGGACTCCAGGGGAGACCCAGTACTTC
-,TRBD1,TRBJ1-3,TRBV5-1,CASSHRTGDGNTIYF,TGCGCCAGCAGCCACAGAACAGGGGATGGAAACACCATATATTTT
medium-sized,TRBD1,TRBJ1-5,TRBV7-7,CASTRGHRDGQPQHF,TGTGCCAGCACCAGGGGGCACAGGGACGGTCAGCCCCAGCATTTT
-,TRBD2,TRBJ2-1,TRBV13,CASSLERGGYNEQFF,TGTGCCAGCAGCTTAGAGCGGGGGGGTTACAATGAGCAGTTCTTC
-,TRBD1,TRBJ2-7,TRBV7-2,CASSPRTGKGEQYF,TGTGCCAGCAGCCCAAGGACAGGGAAAGGGGAGCAGTACTTC
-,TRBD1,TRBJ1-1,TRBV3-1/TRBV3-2,CASTRGQGTTEAFF,TGTGCCAGCACCCGAGGACAGGGGACCACTGAAGCTTTCTTT
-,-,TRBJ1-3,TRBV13,CASSARGGRSSGNTIYF,TGTGCCAGCAGCGCAAGGGGGGGTCGGTCCTCTGGAAACACCATATATTTT
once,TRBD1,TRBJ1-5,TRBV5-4,CASSLQGGNQPQHF,TGTGCCAGCAGCCTTCAGGGGGGCAATCAGCCCCAGCATTTT
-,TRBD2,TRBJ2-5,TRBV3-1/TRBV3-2,CASSLRTSGGRETQYF,TGTGCCAGCAGCCTTAGGACTAGCGGGGGGCGAGAGACCCAGTACTTC
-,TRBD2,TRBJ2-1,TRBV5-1,CASSQAGGSYNEQFF,TGCGCCAGCAGCCAAGCGGGGGGGAGTTACAATGAGCAGTTCTTC
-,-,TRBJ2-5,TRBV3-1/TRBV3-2,CASSQGGPWETQYF,TGTGCCAGCAGCCAAGGGGGCCCGTGGGAGACCCAGTACTTC
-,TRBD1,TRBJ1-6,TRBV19,CASSMLPGGLRSPLHF,TGTGCCAGTAGTATGTTACCAGGGGGCTTGCGATCACCCCTCCACTTT
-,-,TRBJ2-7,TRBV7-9,CASSLVGQTYEQYF,TGTGCCAGCAGCTTAGTCGGACAGACCTACGAGCAGTACTTC
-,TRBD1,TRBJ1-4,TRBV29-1,CSVGGLDGTGDEKLFF,TGCAGCGTTGGAGGCCTAGACGGGACAGGGGATGAAAAACTGTTTTTT
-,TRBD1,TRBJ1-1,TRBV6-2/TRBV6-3,CASSGRQGNTEAFF,TGTGCCAGCAGCGGTCGACAGGGCAACACTGAAGCTTTCTTT
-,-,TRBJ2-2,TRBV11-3,CASSLFSDTNTGELFF,TGTGCCAGCAGCTTATTTTCGGACACGAACACCGGGGAGCTGTTTTTT
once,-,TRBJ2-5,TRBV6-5,CASSDIVRGETQYF,TGTGCCAGCAGCGACATCGTCCGGGGAGAGACCCAGTACTTC
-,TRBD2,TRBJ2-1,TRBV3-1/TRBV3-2,CASSLAGGSYNEQFF,TGTGCCAGCAGCCTTGCGGGGGGGTCCTACAATGAGCAGTTCTTC
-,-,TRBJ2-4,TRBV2,CASSDRGAKNIQYF,TGTGCCAGCAGTGACCGAGGAGCCAAAAACATTCAGTACTTC
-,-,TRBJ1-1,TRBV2,CASTLKRGTEAFF,TGTGCCAGCACCCTCAAAAGGGGAACTGAAGCTTTCTTT
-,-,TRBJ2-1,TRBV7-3,CASSLIRDSEQFF,TGTGCCAGCAGCTTAATTAGGGACTCAGAGCAGTTCTTC
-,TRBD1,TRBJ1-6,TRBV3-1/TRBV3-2,CASSQDARGRAPLHF,TGTGCCAGCAGCCAAGATGCCAGGGGGCGGGCACCCCTCCACTTT
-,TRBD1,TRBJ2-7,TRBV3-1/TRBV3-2,CASSRQGVSYEQYF,TGTGCCAGCAGCCGACAGGGGGTCTCCTACGAGCAGTACTTC
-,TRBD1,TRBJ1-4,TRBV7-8,CASSYDRGGANEKLFF,TGTGCCAGCAGCTACGACAGGGGAGGAGCTAATGAAAAACTGTTTTTT
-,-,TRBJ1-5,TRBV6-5,CASRTRQGNQPQHF,TGTGCCAGCAGGACCCGACAGGGCAATCAGCCCCAGCATTTT
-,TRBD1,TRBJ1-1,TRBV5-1,CASSSDRVSRNPRDTEAFF,TGCGCCAGCAGCTCAGACAGGGTCAGTCGTAACCCAAGGGACACTGAAGCTTTCTTT
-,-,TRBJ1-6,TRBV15,CATSRDPSGNSPLHF,TGTGCCACCAGCAGAGATCCCAGCGGAAATTCACCCCTCCACTTT
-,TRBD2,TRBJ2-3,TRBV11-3,CASSFQPGGRDTQYF,TGTGCCAGCAGCTTCCAACCGGGGGGGCGAGATACGCAGTATTTT
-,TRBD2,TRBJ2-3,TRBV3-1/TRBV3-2,CASSASGGASDTQYF,TGTGCCAGCAGCGCGAGCGGGGGGGCCTCAGATACGCAGTATTTT
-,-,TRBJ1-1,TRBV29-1,CSVDFQGEAFF,TGCAGCGTTGACTTTCAGGGAGAAGCTTTCTTT
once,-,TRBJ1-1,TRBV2,CASSDGRGYGTEAFF,TGTGCCAGCAGTGATGGTAGGGGATACGGCACTGAAGCTTTCTTT
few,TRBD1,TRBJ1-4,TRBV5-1,CASSSGDRGGSEKLFF,TGCGCCAGCAGCTCTGGGGACAGGGGAGGAAGTGAAAAACTGTTTTTT
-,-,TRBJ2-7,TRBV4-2,CASSQDIERATYEQYF,TGTGCCAGCAGCCAAGATATCGAGCGGGCGACCTACGAGCAGTACTTC
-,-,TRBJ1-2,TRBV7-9,CASSLLTANYGYTF,TGTGCCAGCAGCTTATTGACAGCCAACTATGGCTACACCTTC
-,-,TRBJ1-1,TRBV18,CASSPLPVNTEAFF,TGTGCCAGCTCACCACTCCCCGTGAACACTGAAGCTTTCTTT
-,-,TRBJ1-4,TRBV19,CASSINGNEKLFF,TGTGCCAGTAGTATTAACGGGAATGAAAAACTGTTTTTT
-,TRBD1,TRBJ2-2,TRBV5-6,CASSLVTGETGELFF,TGTGCCAGCAGCTTGGTTACAGGGGAGACCGGGGAGCTGTTTTTT
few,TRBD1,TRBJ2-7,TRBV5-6,CASRGARDSYEQYF,TGTGCCAGCAGGGGGGCTCGGGACAGCTACGAGCAGTACTTC
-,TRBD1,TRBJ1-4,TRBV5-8,CASSSGTAGEKLFF,TGTGCCAGCAGCTCCGGGACAGCGGGCGAAAAACTGTTTTTT
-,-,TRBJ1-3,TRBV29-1,CSVEFDTHGNTIYF,TGCAGCGTTGAGTTCGACACCCATGGAAACACCATATATTTT
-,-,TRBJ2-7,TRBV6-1,CASSEAGGIRSYEQYF,TGTGCCAGCAGTGAAGCAGGAGGGATCAGGTCCTACGAGCAGTACTTC
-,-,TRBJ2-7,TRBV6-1,CASSAHSGGTSYEQYF,TGTGCCAGCAGTGCTCATTCAGGGGGGACCTCCTACGAGCAGTACTTC
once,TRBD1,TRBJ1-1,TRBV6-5,CASSYSGQGDPEAFF,TGTGCCAGCAGTTACTCAGGACAGGGGGACCCTGAAGCTTTCTTT
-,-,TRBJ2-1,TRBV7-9,CASSLATVYNEQFF,TGTGCCAGCAGCTTAGCTACGGTCTACAATGAGCAGTTCTTC
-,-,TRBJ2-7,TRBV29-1,CSVGLGSGGEQYF,TGCAGCGTTGGATTGGGGAGCGGTGGCGAGCAGTACTTC
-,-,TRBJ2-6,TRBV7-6,CASSSGAGANVLTF,TGTGCCAGCAGCTCGGGGGCTGGGGCCAACGTCCTGACTTTC
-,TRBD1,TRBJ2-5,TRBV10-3,CAISEGGAKETQYF,TGTGCCATCAGTGAAGGGGGCGCTAAAGAGACCCAGTACTTC